These T cell receptor beta chains were read from a single sample in a study of blood T cell repertoires in COVID-19. The data were produced by immunoSEQ multiplex PCR, yet TCRdb's version contains in-frame clones alone and is incomplete. Of 200,000 to 250,000 clones listed, around 86% are singletons. Input material: PBMCs or T cells enriched from blood (not recorded which). The receptor set was obtained from a woman between 45 and 65 years old who had recovered from COVID-19. The CDR3 runs from the conserved cysteine through the conserved F or W. A D gene is named only where the DNA matches it firmly. For some rows the clone size is stated as once, few or many, or as a class when expanded; others skip it.

TRBV5-4	TRBJ2-2	NA	NA	CASSLVGANTGELFF	TGTGCCAGCAGCTTAGTGGGAGCGAACACCGGGGAGCTGTTTTTT
TRBV28	TRBJ1-1	NA	NA	CASTVLTEAFF	TGTGCCAGCACGGTGTTGACTGAAGCTTTCTTT
TRBV3-1/TRBV3-2	TRBJ1-4	TRBD1	NA	CASSRHPGTDNEKLFF	TGTGCCAGCAGCCGCCATCCCGGGACAGATAATGAAAAACTGTTTTTT
TRBV7-9	TRBJ1-1	NA	NA	CASSLQGNTEAFF	TGTGCCAGCAGCTTACAGGGAAACACTGAAGCTTTCTTT
TRBV19	TRBJ1-1	TRBD1	once	CASAPGTGGLGTEAFF	TGTGCCAGTGCCCCCGGGACAGGGGGCCTGGGCACTGAAGCTTTCTTT
TRBV7-2	TRBJ1-4	NA	NA	CASSPQSGTTNEKLFF	TGTGCCAGCAGCCCCCAGTCGGGGACAACTAATGAAAAACTGTTTTTT
TRBV27	TRBJ2-7	NA	NA	CASSLVGRVGGLSYEQYF	TGTGCCAGCAGTCTTGTCGGGAGAGTCGGCGGTCTTTCCTACGAGCAGTACTTC
TRBV6-5	TRBJ1-3	NA	NA	CASSSPGTNGNTIYF	TGTGCCAGCAGTTCGCCTGGGACAAATGGAAACACCATATATTTT
TRBV11-3	TRBJ2-3	TRBD1	NA	CASSLRGTEITDTQYF	TGTGCCAGCAGCTTGCGAGGGACAGAAATCACAGATACGCAGTATTTT
TRBV10-1	TRBJ2-6	NA	NA	CASSDHRARSGANVLTF	TGCGCCAGCAGTGACCACAGGGCGCGCTCTGGGGCCAACGTCCTGACTTTC
TRBV9	TRBJ2-5	TRBD1	once	CASSVAGQGIQETQYF	TGTGCCAGCAGCGTAGCGGGACAGGGGATCCAAGAGACCCAGTACTTC
TRBV6-1	TRBJ1-2	NA	once	CASSERGSANYGYTF	TGTGCCAGCAGTGAGCGGGGGTCGGCTAACTATGGCTACACCTTC
TRBV24-1	TRBJ2-3	NA	NA	CATSDLSRGTDTQYF	TGTGCCACCAGTGATTTGAGCAGGGGCACAGATACGCAGTATTTT
TRBV4-1	TRBJ1-6	NA	few	CASSLGRARDNSPLHF	TGCGCCAGCAGTCTCGGGAGAGCTCGGGATAATTCACCCCTCCACTTT
TRBV11-2	TRBJ2-3	TRBD2	NA	CASRPLWLAGRWTDTQYF	TGTGCCAGCAGACCCTTATGGTTAGCGGGAAGGTGGACAGATACGCAGTATTTT
TRBV11-2	TRBJ1-1	TRBD1	NA	CASSFPGTGHGAFF	TGTGCCAGCAGCTTCCCCGGGACAGGGCATGGAGCTTTCTTT
TRBV7-9	TRBJ2-7	TRBD1	NA	CASSLRDSDSYEQYF	TGTGCCAGCAGCTTACGGGACAGCGATTCCTACGAGCAGTACTTC
TRBV27	TRBJ1-6	TRBD1	NA	CASRRTGTGWSPLHF	TGTGCCAGCAGAAGAACCGGGACAGGGTGGTCACCCCTCCACTTT
TRBV2	TRBJ2-5	TRBD2	NA	CASSEAGAGRETQYF	TGTGCCAGCAGTGAAGCGGGAGCGGGACGAGAGACCCAGTACTTC
TRBV27	TRBJ2-1	NA	NA	CASSLRKGDYNEQFF	TGTGCCAGCAGTTTAAGAAAGGGGGACTACAATGAGCAGTTCTTC
TRBV5-1	TRBJ1-1	NA	few	CASSLHRVNTEAFF	TGCGCCAGCAGCTTGCACAGAGTGAACACTGAAGCTTTCTTT
TRBV20-1	TRBJ1-1	NA	NA	CSASVLGMNTEAFF	TGCAGTGCTAGTGTTTTGGGCATGAACACTGAAGCTTTCTTT
TRBV7-2	TRBJ1-2	TRBD1	NA	CASSLAGTGTNYGYTF	TGTGCCAGCAGCTTAGCGGGGACAGGGACTAACTATGGCTACACCTTC
TRBV11-3	TRBJ1-2	NA	NA	CASSPRGGTLYGYTF	TGTGCCAGCAGCCCCCGCGGGGGGACTCTCTATGGCTACACCTTC
TRBV2	TRBJ1-2	NA	NA	CASSERGRTNGYTF	TGTGCCAGCAGTGAACGGGGTAGAACAAATGGCTACACCTTC
TRBV3-1/TRBV3-2	TRBJ1-4	NA	once	CASSQVEGDERTVSNEKLFF	TGTGCCAGCAGCCAAGTAGAAGGAGACGAGCGAACGGTATCTAATGAAAAACTGTTTTTT
TRBV3-1/TRBV3-2	TRBJ2-5	TRBD1	NA	CASSQDWDRQETQYF	TGTGCCAGCAGCCAAGACTGGGACAGACAAGAGACCCAGTACTTC
TRBV28	TRBJ2-1	NA	NA	CASSPRRTGAYNEQFF	TGTGCCAGCAGTCCCCGACGGACGGGAGCCTACAATGAGCAGTTCTTC